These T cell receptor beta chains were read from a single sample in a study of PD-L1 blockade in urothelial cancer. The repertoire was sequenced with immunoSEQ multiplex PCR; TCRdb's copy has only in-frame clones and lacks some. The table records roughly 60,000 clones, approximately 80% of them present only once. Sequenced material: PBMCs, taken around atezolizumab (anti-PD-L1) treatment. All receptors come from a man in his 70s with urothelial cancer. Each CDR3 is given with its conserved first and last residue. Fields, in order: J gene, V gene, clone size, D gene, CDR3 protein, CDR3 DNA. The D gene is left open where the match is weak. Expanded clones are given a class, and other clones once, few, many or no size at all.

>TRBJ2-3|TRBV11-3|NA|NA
CASSDLLDPDTQYF
TGTGCCAGCAGCGATTTACTAGATCCAGATACGCAGTATTTT
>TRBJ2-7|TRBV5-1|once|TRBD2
CASSLLGAGGPYEQYF
TGCGCCAGCAGCTTGCTCGGGGCGGGAGGCCCCTACGAGCAGTACTTC
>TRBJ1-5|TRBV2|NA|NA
CAIGTGSRGDQPQHF
TGTGCCATCGGCACAGGCTCCCGCGGGGATCAGCCCCAGCATTTT
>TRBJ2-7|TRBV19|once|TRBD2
CASSHRDYPYEQYF
TGTGCCAGTAGTCACCGGGACTACCCCTACGAGCAGTACTTC
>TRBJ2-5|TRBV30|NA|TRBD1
CAWSPLRMDRAETQYF
TGTGCCTGGAGTCCCCTAAGAATGGACAGGGCAGAGACCCAGTACTTC
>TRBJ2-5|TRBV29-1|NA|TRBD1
CSVPDRGRQETQYF
TGCAGCGTCCCGGACAGGGGTCGCCAAGAGACCCAGTACTTC
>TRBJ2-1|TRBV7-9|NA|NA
CASTVTGFSYNEQFF
TGTGCCAGCACCGTTACAGGGTTCTCCTACAATGAGCAGTTCTTC
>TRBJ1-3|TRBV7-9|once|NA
CASRGGVSGNTIYF
TGTGCCAGCAGGGGGGGGGTCTCTGGAAACACCATATATTTT
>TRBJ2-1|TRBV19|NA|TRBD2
CASSTRLAGVSWYNEQFF
TGTGCCAGTAGTACACGACTAGCGGGAGTTTCGTGGTACAATGAGCAGTTCTTC
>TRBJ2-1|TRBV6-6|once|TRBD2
CASSPGLAGVNEQFF
TGTGCCAGCAGTCCGGGACTAGCGGGAGTTAATGAGCAGTTCTTC
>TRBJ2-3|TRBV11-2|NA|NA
CASSPPLDTDTQYF
TGTGCCAGCAGCCCCCCACTAGATACAGATACGCAGTATTTT
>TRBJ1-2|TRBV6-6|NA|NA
CASSSQENYGYTF
TGTGCCAGCAGTTCACAGGAGAACTATGGCTACACCTTC
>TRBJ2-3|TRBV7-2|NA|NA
CASSFTGSTDTQYF
TGTGCCAGCAGCTTTACAGGAAGCACAGATACGCAGTATTTT
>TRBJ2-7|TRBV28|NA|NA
CASSFPGGLYEQYF
TGTGCCAGCAGTTTCCCCGGAGGGCTCTACGAGCAGTACTTC
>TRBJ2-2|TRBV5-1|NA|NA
CASSDRPNTGELFF
TGCGCCAGCAGCGACAGGCCTAACACCGGGGAGCTGTTTTTT
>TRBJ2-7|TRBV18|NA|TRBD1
CASSPIEQGLYYEQYF
TGTGCCAGCTCACCAATTGAACAGGGGTTATACTACGAGCAGTACTTC
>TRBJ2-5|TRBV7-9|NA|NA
CASSSRTTEETQYF
TGTGCCAGCAGCTCCCGGACTACCGAAGAGACCCAGTACTTC
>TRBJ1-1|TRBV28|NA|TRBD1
CASSPPPGQTMNTEAFF
TGTGCCAGCAGTCCTCCCCCGGGACAGACCATGAACACTGAAGCTTTCTTT
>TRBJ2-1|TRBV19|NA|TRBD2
CASSFSGSLNEQFF
TGTGCCAGTAGTTTCAGCGGGAGTCTCAATGAGCAGTTCTTC
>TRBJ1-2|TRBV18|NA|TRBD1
CASSPDRDVYGYTF
TGTGCCAGCTCACCAGACAGGGACGTTTATGGCTACACCTTC
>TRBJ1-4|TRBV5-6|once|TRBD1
CASSLAGTGGLLREKLFF
TGTGCCAGCAGCTTGGCTGGGACAGGGGGCCTCCTCCGAGAAAAACTGTTTTTT
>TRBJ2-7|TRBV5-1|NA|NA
CASSLDRRGFYEQYF
TGCGCCAGCAGCCTCGACAGGAGAGGCTTCTACGAGCAGTACTTC
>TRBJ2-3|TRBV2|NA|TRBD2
CASSGRGRNSDTQYF
TGTGCCAGCAGTGGACGCGGGAGAAATTCAGATACGCAGTATTTT
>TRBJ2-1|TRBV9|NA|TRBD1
CATSRGQAPRRNEQFF
TGTGCCACCTCAAGGGGACAGGCGCCTAGGAGAAATGAGCAGTTCTTC
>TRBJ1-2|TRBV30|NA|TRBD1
CAWSVGTGNYGYTF
TGTGCCTGGAGTGTGGGGACAGGCAACTATGGCTACACCTTC
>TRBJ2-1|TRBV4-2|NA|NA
CASSQDGLNEQFF
TGTGCCAGCAGCCAAGACGGTTTGAATGAGCAGTTCTTC
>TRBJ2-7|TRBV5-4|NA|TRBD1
CASSLVGGDEQYF
TGTGCCAGCAGCTTGGTAGGGGGCGACGAGCAGTACTTC
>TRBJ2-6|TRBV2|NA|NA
CASSADISGANVLTF
TGTGCCAGCAGCGCCGACATCTCTGGGGCCAACGTCCTGACTTTC
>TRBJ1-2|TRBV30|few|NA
CAWSPGQPVNYGYTF
TGTGCCTGGAGTCCAGGACAGCCAGTAAACTATGGCTACACCTTC
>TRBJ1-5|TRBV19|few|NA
CASSLEGQPYQPQHF
TGTGCCAGTAGTCTAGAGGGGCAGCCTTATCAGCCCCAGCATTTT
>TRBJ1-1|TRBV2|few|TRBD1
CASSEEPGGGGFGTEAFF
TGTGCCAGCAGTGAAGAACCAGGAGGAGGGGGCTTCGGCACTGAAGCTTTCTTT